The clone carrying this T cell receptor (beta chain) was observed a few times. Its antigen is undetermined. Given a much more abundant clone one base away, this may be a read error. The data are from a study of Graves' ophthalmopathy and Graves' hyperthyroidism. The trim removed 7 bases at V and 7 bases at J, leaving 3 bases unmatched. This CDR3 contains 12 residues. From germline, CDR1 is DFQATT and CDR2 SNEGSKA (reference sequence). RNA transcripts were the source from which TCR beta CDR3 regions were amplified. HTBI primers primed a first-round RT-PCR, and a second-round multiplex PCR followed. In TCRdb, the multiplex PCR reads were re-called with MiXCR into one record per CDR3 protein. Of more than 300,000 distinct CDR3 sequences in the sample, about a sixth are singletons; the top ten hold 2% to 2.5%. Study observations and caveats: Ophthalmopathy progression was predicted by the model at less than 71% sensitivity and about 74% specificity. Most clonotypes expanded in thyroid above 0.001 frequency were present in blood too.

The gene calls are TRBV20-1 and TRBJ1-6, with 8 bases aligning to TRBD1. The clonotype was recovered from an adult woman with stable Graves' hyperthyroidism. The sequencing sample was made of peripheral blood. The CDR3: CSVRTGNSPLHF. The CDR3 nucleotides read TGCAGTGTCCGGACAGGGAATTCACCCCTCCACTTT.